A single sample is the source of the 4 T cell receptor beta chains below, sequenced in a study of CD8+CD57+ T cells in acquired aplastic anemia. Genomic DNA acted as the template from which TCR beta VDJ combination and CDR3 sequence profiling were carried out. A single record per CDR3 protein comes from TCRdb applying MiXCR to the reads. The table shows 350,000 to 450,000 distinct CDR3 sequences, with 55% to 70% occurring only once. What was sequenced was sorted CD4+, CD8+, or CD8+CD57+ T cells (not recorded which) from PBMCs. These TCRs come from a human donor in good health, serving as a control.

The chain uses TRBV2 and TRBJ1-5; D gene uncertain. The V gene lost 7 bases and the J gene lost 8 bases, with 18 bases spanning the gap. This CDR3 region has 14 residues. CDR1 SNHLY and CDR2 FYNNEI come from the germline V gene. CDR3: CASTQQIKFEPQHF. The CDR3 DNA follows: TGTGCCAGCACGCAACAGATAAAATTCGAGCCCCAGCATTTT.

The DNA for the CDR3 is TGCAGCGTGGCCGGGACTAGCGGGGGCACAGATACGCAGTATTTT. Encoded protein: CSVAGTSGGTDTQYF. The rearrangement joins TRBV29-1 to TRBJ2-3; 13 bases fit TRBD2. CDR3 size: 15 residues. Looked up from germline, CDR1 is SQVTM and CDR2 is ANQGSEA. The ends lost 6 bases at V and 1 base at J; junction bases unmatched: 4.

The J gene is TRBJ1-2, the V gene TRBV7-8; D uncertain. Germline assignment: CDR1 SGHVS and CDR2 FQNEAQ. With 6 bases removed from V and 6 bases from J, the gap between germline ends came to 17 bases. This CDR3 has 14 amino acids. DNA for the CDR3: TGTGCCAGCAGTGGCGAGAGGCCCGGGGATGGCTACACCTTC. Translating it yields CASSGERPGDGYTF.

As concerns this clonotype: A read error may produce the germline difference seen at one junction end. The chain combines TRBV7-2 with TRBJ2-7; D is ambiguous. CDR1 and CDR2 from the germline V gene are SGHTA and FQGNSA. CDR3 length: 12 residues. CDR3 DNA: TGTGCCAGCAGCTCCAATGGGTACGAGCAGCACTTC. This encodes CASSSNGYEQHF.